This TCR beta chain was obtained from a study of cytomegalovirus exposure and HLA in healthy donors. The study's findings and limits: According to the study, around 160 TCR beta chains were cytomegalovirus-associated. Relative to equally common others, HLA-associated TCR beta chains showed greater clonal expansion in a later analysis.

There are a few counts of this clone. Its antigen remains unidentified. The PCR ran on 60 Vbeta and 13 Jbeta primers. Assay used: immunoSEQ multiplex PCR; TCRdb lists only in-frame clones, some missing. The table lists some 120,000 clones, 75% to 85% of them singletons. Deletions cut 2 bases from V and 3 bases from J, with 11 bases between. CDR3 size: 14 residues. Germline-derived CDR1 and CDR2 are WSHSY and SAAADI. This TCR derives from a man aged 25 to 45 in good health and CMV-seronegative. Sequencing was done on a sample of PBMCs. The chain employs TRBV10-2 and TRBJ2-7, with TRBD2 as a possible D gene (5 bases). The DNA of the CDR3 is TGCGCCAGCAGTGAGATAAGCGGCCTCTACGAGCAGTACTTC. Translation: CASSEISGLYEQYF.